This T cell receptor beta chain appears in the sequencing data of a study of T cell changes during pregnancy in multiple sclerosis. V lost 8 bases, J lost 2 bases, and 20 bases lay in between. The CDR3 runs 15 residues. In germline, CDR1 is SQVTM, CDR2 ANQGSEA. Libraries were prepared by immunoSEQ multiplex PCR; TCRdb keeps only in-frame clonotypes and omits some of them. The profile shows 26,000 or so clones, around 90% of them singletons. Sequenced here: CD8+ T cells from peripheral blood mononuclear cells, sampled before pregnancy. The TCR sequence derives from a female donor with multiple sclerosis, enrolled in a pregnancy study. The V gene is TRBV29-1, the J gene TRBJ2-3; TRBD2 is a possible D gene (5 bases). CDR3 amino acids: CSTNGWWEFTDTQYF. In DNA, the CDR3 is TGCAGCACCAATGGTTGGTGGGAGTTCACAGATACGCAGTATTTT.